This is a list of T cell receptor beta chains from one sample in a study of blood T cell repertoires in COVID-19. Assay used: immunoSEQ multiplex PCR; TCRdb lists only in-frame clones, some missing. The sample carries 150,000 or so clones, about nine tenths recorded once. Specimen: peripheral blood. These receptors were collected from a man in his late teens or twenties with acute or convalescent COVID-19. CDR3s include the opening cysteine and the closing phenylalanine or tryptophan. Fields, in order: J gene, V gene, D gene, CDR3 protein. The D gene is left open where the match is weak.

J gene: TRBJ1-5
V gene: TRBV3-1/TRBV3-2
D gene: .
CDR3 protein: CASSPNLQGPQHF

J gene: TRBJ1-1
V gene: TRBV18
D gene: TRBD1
CDR3 protein: CASSYRGESTEAFF

J gene: TRBJ2-1
V gene: TRBV5-1
D gene: TRBD2
CDR3 protein: CASSLGGSSYNEQFF

J gene: TRBJ1-1
V gene: TRBV19
D gene: .
CDR3 protein: CASSVRGPRNTEAFF

J gene: TRBJ2-5
V gene: TRBV24-1
D gene: .
CDR3 protein: CATSDAAGNQETQYF

J gene: TRBJ2-2
V gene: TRBV5-1
D gene: .
CDR3 protein: CASSSGLNTGELFF

J gene: TRBJ1-1
V gene: TRBV19
D gene: .
CDR3 protein: CANLSGGGSYHTEAFF

J gene: TRBJ2-5
V gene: TRBV30
D gene: .
CDR3 protein: CAWSVRGGETQYF

J gene: TRBJ2-6
V gene: TRBV11-2
D gene: TRBD2
CDR3 protein: CASSRMGLAGSSGANVLTF

J gene: TRBJ1-2
V gene: TRBV18
D gene: .
CDR3 protein: CASSPRTVLEGYGYTF

J gene: TRBJ1-4
V gene: TRBV29-1
D gene: .
CDR3 protein: CSVLPAQASFNEKLFF

J gene: TRBJ1-5
V gene: TRBV10-2
D gene: .
CDR3 protein: CASSDWQSNQPQHF

J gene: TRBJ1-2
V gene: TRBV11-2
D gene: TRBD1
CDR3 protein: CASSSGQGGVNLNYGYTF

J gene: TRBJ2-7
V gene: TRBV3-1/TRBV3-2
D gene: TRBD2
CDR3 protein: CASSQAGGHEQYF

J gene: TRBJ1-5
V gene: TRBV19
D gene: .
CDR3 protein: CASSITGNQPQHF

J gene: TRBJ1-1
V gene: TRBV30
D gene: TRBD1
CDR3 protein: CAWSGTLDGQGSTEAFF

J gene: TRBJ1-5
V gene: TRBV6-5
D gene: .
CDR3 protein: CASRKRPEGQPQHF

J gene: TRBJ1-1
V gene: TRBV7-2
D gene: .
CDR3 protein: CASSFGGNTEAFF

J gene: TRBJ2-7
V gene: TRBV5-4
D gene: .
CDR3 protein: CASSFGGPVFYEQYF

J gene: TRBJ2-7
V gene: TRBV18
D gene: .
CDR3 protein: CASSQTGTYEQYF

J gene: TRBJ2-1
V gene: TRBV7-2
D gene: .
CDR3 protein: CASSRSSGESDEQFF

J gene: TRBJ2-1
V gene: TRBV7-8
D gene: TRBD2
CDR3 protein: CASSGGVGYSYNEQFF

J gene: TRBJ2-5
V gene: TRBV20-1
D gene: TRBD2
CDR3 protein: CSASPYFLAGEETQYF

J gene: TRBJ2-7
V gene: TRBV5-1
D gene: TRBD2
CDR3 protein: CASSLRGGGPGYEQYF

J gene: TRBJ1-3
V gene: TRBV7-9
D gene: TRBD1
CDR3 protein: CASSYRTGGISGNTIYF

J gene: TRBJ2-7
V gene: TRBV18
D gene: .
CDR3 protein: CASRDTGSGNEQYF

J gene: TRBJ2-7
V gene: TRBV6-5
D gene: TRBD1
CDR3 protein: CASRQGAYEQYF

J gene: TRBJ2-1
V gene: TRBV27
D gene: .
CDR3 protein: CASSTQQGWSMAEQFF

J gene: TRBJ1-2
V gene: TRBV7-9
D gene: TRBD1
CDR3 protein: CASSSDGTGGIPPYGYTF

J gene: TRBJ1-1
V gene: TRBV9
D gene: .
CDR3 protein: CASKSEEIFNTEAFF

J gene: TRBJ2-5
V gene: TRBV24-1
D gene: TRBD2
CDR3 protein: CATSDPRGQETQYF

J gene: TRBJ2-2
V gene: TRBV12-3/TRBV12-4
D gene: .
CDR3 protein: CASSFGPGELFF

J gene: TRBJ2-7
V gene: TRBV5-6
D gene: .
CDR3 protein: CASSLAGSYEQYF

J gene: TRBJ1-6
V gene: TRBV28
D gene: .
CDR3 protein: CASRAGTRLNRSSPLHF

J gene: TRBJ1-1
V gene: TRBV6-6
D gene: TRBD1
CDR3 protein: CASRVQGATEAFF

J gene: TRBJ1-2
V gene: TRBV14
D gene: .
CDR3 protein: CASSQDPGDYGYTF

J gene: TRBJ1-6
V gene: TRBV5-6
D gene: .
CDR3 protein: CASSPAGMRGGDSPLHF

J gene: TRBJ1-2
V gene: TRBV4-2
D gene: TRBD1
CDR3 protein: CASSQNRGDYGYTF

J gene: TRBJ1-3
V gene: TRBV30
D gene: .
CDR3 protein: CAWTHTSGNTIYF

J gene: TRBJ2-1
V gene: TRBV24-1
D gene: TRBD1
CDR3 protein: CATSDLRQGKQFF